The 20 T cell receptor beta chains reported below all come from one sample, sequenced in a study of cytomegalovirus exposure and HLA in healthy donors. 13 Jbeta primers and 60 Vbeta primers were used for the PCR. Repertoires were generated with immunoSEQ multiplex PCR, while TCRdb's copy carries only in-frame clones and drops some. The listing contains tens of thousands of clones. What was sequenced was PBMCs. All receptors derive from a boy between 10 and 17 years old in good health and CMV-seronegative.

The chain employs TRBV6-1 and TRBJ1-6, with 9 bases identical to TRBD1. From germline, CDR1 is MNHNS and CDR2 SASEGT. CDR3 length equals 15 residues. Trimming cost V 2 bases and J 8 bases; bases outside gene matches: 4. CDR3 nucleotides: TGTGCCAGCAGTGAACTGGACAGGGGACATTCACCCCTCCACTTT. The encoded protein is CASSELDRGHSPLHF.

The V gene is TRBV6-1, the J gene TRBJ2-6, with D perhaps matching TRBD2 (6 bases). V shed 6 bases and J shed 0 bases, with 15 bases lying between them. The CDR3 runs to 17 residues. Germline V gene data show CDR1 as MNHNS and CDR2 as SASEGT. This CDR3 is CASSESGFDSGANVLTF. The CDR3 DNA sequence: TGTGCCAGCAGCGAAAGCGGGTTTGACTCTGGGGCCAACGTCCTGACTTTC.

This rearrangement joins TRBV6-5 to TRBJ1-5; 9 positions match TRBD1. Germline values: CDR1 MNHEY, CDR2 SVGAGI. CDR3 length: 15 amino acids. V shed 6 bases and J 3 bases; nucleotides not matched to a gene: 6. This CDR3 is CASSPWTGDNQPQHF. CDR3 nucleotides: TGTGCCAGCAGCCCGTGGACAGGGGACAATCAGCCCCAGCATTTT.

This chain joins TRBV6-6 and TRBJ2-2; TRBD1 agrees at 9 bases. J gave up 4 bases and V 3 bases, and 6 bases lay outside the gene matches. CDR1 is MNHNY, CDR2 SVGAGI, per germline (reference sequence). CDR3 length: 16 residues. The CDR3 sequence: CASSYQWTGATGELFF. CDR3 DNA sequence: TGTGCCAGCAGTTATCAATGGACAGGGGCCACCGGGGAGCTGTTTTTT.

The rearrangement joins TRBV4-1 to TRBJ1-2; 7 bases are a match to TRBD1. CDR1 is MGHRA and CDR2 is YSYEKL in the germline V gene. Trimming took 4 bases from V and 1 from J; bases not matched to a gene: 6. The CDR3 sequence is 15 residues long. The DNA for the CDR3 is TGCGCCAGCAGCCGCCAGGGACAGCTTAACTATGGCTACACCTTC. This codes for CASSRQGQLNYGYTF.

This chain's CDR3 is CASSAGQPQHF. The CDR3 coding sequence is TGTGCCAGCAGCGCGGGGCAGCCCCAGCATTTT. The J gene is TRBJ1-5, the V gene TRBV7-2; no clear D gene. Germline CDR1 SGHTA, CDR2 FQGNSA. CDR3 length: 11 amino acids. Trimming stripped 5 bases from V and 7 bases from J, with 6 bases between.

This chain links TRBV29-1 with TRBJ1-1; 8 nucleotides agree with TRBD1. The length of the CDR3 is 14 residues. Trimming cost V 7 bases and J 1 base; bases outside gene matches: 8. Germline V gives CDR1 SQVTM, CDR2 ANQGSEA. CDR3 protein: CSARDRPWNTEAFF. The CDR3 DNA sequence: TGCAGCGCCCGGGACAGGCCTTGGAACACTGAAGCTTTCTTT.

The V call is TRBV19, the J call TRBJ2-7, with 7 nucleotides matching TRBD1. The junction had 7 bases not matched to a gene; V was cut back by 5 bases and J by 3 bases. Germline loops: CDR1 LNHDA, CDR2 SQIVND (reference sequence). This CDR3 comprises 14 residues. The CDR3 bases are TGTGCCAGTAGTCCAAGACAGGGTATCTACGAGCAGTACTTC. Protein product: CASSPRQGIYEQYF.

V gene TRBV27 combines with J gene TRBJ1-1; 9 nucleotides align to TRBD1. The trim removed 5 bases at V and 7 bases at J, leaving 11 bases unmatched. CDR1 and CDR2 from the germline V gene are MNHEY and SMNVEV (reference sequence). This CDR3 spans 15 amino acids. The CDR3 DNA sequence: TGTGCCAGCAGTAGGAGACAGGGGGTTGGAAATGAAGCTTTCTTT. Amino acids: CASSRRQGVGNEAFF.

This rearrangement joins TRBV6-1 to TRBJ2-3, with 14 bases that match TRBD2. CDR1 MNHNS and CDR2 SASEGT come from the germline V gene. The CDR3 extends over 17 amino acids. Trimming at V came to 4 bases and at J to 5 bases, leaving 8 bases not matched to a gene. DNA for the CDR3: TGTGCCAGCAGTGTACGACTAGCGGGGGGGCGGTTAGATACGCAGTATTTT. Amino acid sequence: CASSVRLAGGRLDTQYF.

The CDR3 here is CASSMGQGASSEKLFF. In nucleotides, the CDR3 is TGCGCCAGCAGCATGGGACAGGGGGCGTCGAGTGAAAAACTGTTTTTT. The chain uses TRBV5-1 and TRBJ1-4, with 12 positions matching TRBD1. V shed 4 bases and J 7 bases; nucleotides not matched to a gene: 8. This CDR3 region has 16 residues. The V gene's germline CDR1 is SGHRS and CDR2 YFSETQ.

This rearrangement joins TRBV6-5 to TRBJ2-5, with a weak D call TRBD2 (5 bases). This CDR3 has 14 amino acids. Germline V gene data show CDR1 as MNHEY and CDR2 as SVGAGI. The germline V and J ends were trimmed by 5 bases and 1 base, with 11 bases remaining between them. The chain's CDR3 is CASSTTDFQETQYF. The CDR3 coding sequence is TGTGCCAGCAGTACCACGGACTTCCAAGAGACCCAGTACTTC.

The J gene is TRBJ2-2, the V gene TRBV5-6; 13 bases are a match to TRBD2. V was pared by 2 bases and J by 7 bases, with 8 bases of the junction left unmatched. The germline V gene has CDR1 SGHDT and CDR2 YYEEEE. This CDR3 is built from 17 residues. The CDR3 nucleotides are TGTGCCAGCAGCTTTTTTGGGACTAGCGGGAATGGCGGGGAGCTGTTTTTT. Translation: CASSFFGTSGNGGELFF.

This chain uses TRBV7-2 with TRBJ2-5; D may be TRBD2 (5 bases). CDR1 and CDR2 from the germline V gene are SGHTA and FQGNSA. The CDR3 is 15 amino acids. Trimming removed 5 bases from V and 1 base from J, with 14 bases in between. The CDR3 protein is CASSLNQGLQETQYF. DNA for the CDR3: TGTGCCAGCAGCCTAAACCAAGGACTCCAAGAGACCCAGTACTTC.

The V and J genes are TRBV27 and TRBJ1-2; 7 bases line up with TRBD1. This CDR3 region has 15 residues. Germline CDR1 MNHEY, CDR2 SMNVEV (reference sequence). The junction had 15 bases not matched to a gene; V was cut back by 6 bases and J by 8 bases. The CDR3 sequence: CASRLLGQAAVGYTF. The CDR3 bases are TGTGCCAGCAGACTCCTTGGACAGGCTGCCGTGGGCTACACCTTC.

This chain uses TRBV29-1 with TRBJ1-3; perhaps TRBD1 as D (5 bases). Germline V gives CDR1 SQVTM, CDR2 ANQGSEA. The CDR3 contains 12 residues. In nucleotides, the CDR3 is TGCGGCGGGGGGGAATCTGGAAACACCATATATTTT. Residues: CGGGESGNTIYF.

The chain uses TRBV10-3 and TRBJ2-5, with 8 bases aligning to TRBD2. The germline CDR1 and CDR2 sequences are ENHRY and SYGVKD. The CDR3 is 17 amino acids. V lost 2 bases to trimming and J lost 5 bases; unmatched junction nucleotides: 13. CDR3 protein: CAISEEVAGLPQETQYF. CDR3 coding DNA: TGTGCCATCAGTGAGGAGGTAGCGGGGTTACCTCAGGAGACCCAGTACTTC.

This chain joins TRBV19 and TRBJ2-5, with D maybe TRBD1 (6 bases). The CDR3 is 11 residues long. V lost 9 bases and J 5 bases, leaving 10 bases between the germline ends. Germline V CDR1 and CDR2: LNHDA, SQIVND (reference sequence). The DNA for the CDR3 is TGTGCCAGGGACAGTCCCGAGACCCAGTACTTC. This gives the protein CARDSPETQYF.

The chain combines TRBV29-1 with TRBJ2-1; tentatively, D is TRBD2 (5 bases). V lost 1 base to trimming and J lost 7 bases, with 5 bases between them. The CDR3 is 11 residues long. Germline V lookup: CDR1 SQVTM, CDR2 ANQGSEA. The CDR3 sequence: CSVEGENEQFF. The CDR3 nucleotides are TGCAGCGTTGAAGGGGAGAATGAGCAGTTCTTC.

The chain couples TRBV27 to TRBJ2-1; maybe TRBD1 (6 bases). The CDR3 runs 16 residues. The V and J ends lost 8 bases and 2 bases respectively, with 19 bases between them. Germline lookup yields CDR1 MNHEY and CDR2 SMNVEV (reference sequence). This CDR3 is CASGYLQGTTYNEQFF. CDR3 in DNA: TGTGCCAGCGGCTATCTCCAGGGGACCACCTACAATGAGCAGTTCTTC.